This T cell receptor beta chain was sequenced during a study of cytomegalovirus exposure and HLA in healthy donors (dated 2017 in TCRdb). About the investigation overall: According to an earlier analysis of several hundred of the donors, roughly 180 million T cells yielded over 90 million unique TCR beta sequences and around 300 Gb of sequence data. An earlier analysis of a few hundred of the donors applied high-throughput TCR beta sequencing to assess whether each TCR beta V gene segment acted as functional or pseudogenic. Using immunosequencing, the study profiled T cell repertoires from fewer than 850 subjects and related those repertoires to cytomegalovirus serostatus. On average, roughly 240,000 unique TCR beta nucleotide sequences were sequenced per donor among about 400 genotyped donors of the cohort, with roughly 18% of those sequences being non-productive. The genetic ancestry cluster associated with self-reported Caucasian donors included approximately 85% of the roughly 410 genotyped donors. Rather than drawing on any new phenotypic data, the later analysis identified candidate immune exposures from TCR beta sequences and the way those sequences occurred across donors. To predict cytomegalovirus infection status, the study brought together high-throughput TCR immunosequencing, statistical association of individual TCRs with disease status, and machine learning. Alongside the repertoire data, information on donor age, sex, ethnicity and CMV serostatus was compiled. An early release covering roughly 580 HLA-typed donors comprised about 300 gigabases of sequencing data and 85 million to 100 million unique TCR sequences. In a later genetic analysis, genome-wide SNP genotypes for about 65% of the 666 donors were used, and that subset was treated as a discovery cohort. In a later analysis, previously published TCR beta repertoires from 550 to 700 donors were re-analyzed and high-resolution HLA genotyping was added so that TCR occurrence patterns could be studied. Four to six DR-DQ haplotypes were handled as single units for association and clustering, since linkage in the cohort was strong. HLA typing included class I and class II loci at four-digit resolution. Besides the first cohort of about 730 subjects, a separate validation cohort made up of some 110 different subjects was used. The study aimed to test whether signatures of past pathogen exposure could be identified by cataloging public T cell receptors. The number of donors typed differed by locus, with roughly 620-630 for A, B, C, DRB1 and DQB1, approximately 500 for DQA1, 600 to 610 for DPA1, and 472 for DPB1. All discovery cohort repertoires had been generated using a single sequencing platform. What the work shows at the level of the full study, not this receptor alone: An association between a missense DCLRE1C variant and V-gene and J-gene trimming of TCR beta chains was found in a later genetic analysis and replicated in an independent cohort. It was suggested by the authors that the approach could potentially be generalized to other disease states and immunological phenotypes. A cluster of highly shared sequence variants was judged likely to be a technical artifact of the sequencing pipeline. Correlated functional status among segregating V segments might be attributable to linkage disequilibrium, but an unknown experimental factor could not be ruled out. Some 15 rarely observed V segments, including chromosome 9 orphons, were excluded from the earlier analysis of almost 600 of the donors because counts were too low. In a later analysis, HLA-associated TCR beta chains were found to be more clonally expanded and to have lower generation probabilities than equally common non-associated chains. Only TCR beta chains were sequenced in this cohort, and the absence of alpha or paired-chain data limited detectable features. According to a later genetic analysis, donors in an Asian-associated ancestry cluster had fewer N-insertions in productive TCRs than the approximately 690-donor mean. In a later analysis, TCR association rates were found to vary across HLA loci, with the most associated TCRs seen for DRB1 alleles and the fewest for HLA-C alleles. Most TCR sequences were observed very rarely across donors, whereas some public TCRs were present in many individuals. When HLA alleles, especially DR and DQ, strongly co-occurred, TCR associations were difficult to assign to individual alleles. In an earlier analysis of over 550 of the donors, most TCR beta V segments were observed in productive rearrangements about 90% or about 30% of the time, broadly matching IMGT annotations. Three of the identified cytomegalovirus-associated TCR beta chains were confirmed in vitro to be specific for cytomegalovirus antigens. The only immune exposure information available for the cohort was CMV serostatus. A later analysis found that most CMV-associated TCR beta chains appeared HLA-restricted, with HLA associations seemingly driven largely by CMV exposure. The presence/absence analyses assumed that sequencing depth was roughly uniform across donors, and that assumption may not be true. The classifier was reported to diagnose cytomegalovirus status with high specificity and sensitivity in both the original cohort and the validation cohort. A later analysis associated 15,000 to 20,000 TCR beta sequences with specific HLA alleles at a false discovery rate of 0.05. Because HLA typing was unavailable for some donors at each locus, only the typed subset was used in association tests. In a later analysis, several top co-occurrence clusters were reported to appear linked to parvovirus B19, influenza, CMV and Epstein-Barr virus. A total of 150 or so TCR beta chains were listed by the study as associated with cytomegalovirus. A further reported finding was that TCR beta sequences accurately predicted the HLA-A and HLA-B alleles for most subjects in the first cohort.

As concerns this clone: Its antigen has not been determined. Base-call qualities are not available, and no considerably larger clone is one nucleotide away.

The cohort comprised around 700 healthy bone marrow donors. At the time of sampling, every cohort member was nominally healthy, though immune exposures that went unrecorded were likely present. The donor was CMV seronegative and belonged to the group of under 400 seronegative cohort members. Each donor provided a peripheral blood sample, and peripheral blood mononuclear cells were used for TCR beta sequencing. The Qiagen DNeasy Blood Extraction Kit was used to extract genomic DNA from the blood cell samples. Receptors were amplified or captured by the immunoSEQ multiplex PCR assay. A mixture of 60 forward primers for TCR Vbeta segments and 13 reverse primers for TCR Jbeta segments was used in the multiplex PCR. A multiplex PCR assay on genomic DNA amplified the CDR3 region of rearranged TCR beta genes. Amplified TCR beta libraries were sequenced as 87-base-pair reads on the Illumina HiSeq System. As for how the authors treated the data: Across the 666 repertoires, a later analysis counted tens of millions of unique TCR beta chains, around 10 million of which were shared by at least two donors. To remove PCR and sequencing errors, raw reads were error-corrected and collapsed into unique sequences using a nearest-neighbor algorithm that merged closely related sequences. To assign V, D and J gene segments, CDR3 sequences were aligned to IMGT reference sequences. For a sequence to be retained, a match of at least six nucleotides to both a V gene segment and a J gene segment was required. A rearrangement was called productive if the CDR3 had no stop codons and remained in frame with V and J, and every other rearrangement was called non-productive. CDR3 was defined according to IMGT convention as the region running from the second conserved V-encoded cysteine to the conserved J-encoded phenylalanine. Sequences without an unambiguous match to a single V gene segment were excluded from the earlier analysis of approximately 600 of the donors. An earlier analysis of under 750 of the donors called V segments functional above 56.7% productive rearrangements and segregating when the between-donor standard deviation exceeded 5%. A statistical classification framework was built to diagnose cytomegalovirus status from the catalog of TCR beta chain sequences. A later analysis assigned V and J genes by comparing TCR nucleotide sequences with IMGT/GENE-DB human TR gene sequences. A later analysis assigned CDR3 sequences and most-parsimonious VDJ recombination scenarios with the TCRdist pipeline. In a later analysis, each TCR beta chain was defined by its CDR3 amino acid sequence together with its V-gene family, and reads without a unique V-gene family were excluded. A later analysis removed several hundred highly shared, low-generation-probability nucleotide sequences to deal with suspected cross-contamination and a sequencing artifact. In a later analysis, a clonal expansion index for each public chain was calculated from normalized within-repertoire ranks of inferred template counts. In a later analysis, generation probabilities were computed using a VDJ recombination model fitted to out-of-frame rearrangements, and the results were checked against IGoR. In a later analysis, hypergeometric tests were used to score TCR-TCR, TCR-HLA and TCR-CMV co-occurrence, with a repertoire-size bias correction applied to TCR pairs. In a later analysis, false discovery rates were estimated by permuting HLA or CMV assignments 20 times. A later analysis grouped co-occurring TCRs with DBSCAN, adding TCRdist sequence similarity when clustering within HLA-allele-positive subsets. Repertoires with fewer than 30,000 or more than 120,000 public chains, plus five repertoires with anomalous nucleotide sharing, were excluded from co-occurrence clustering. The source is immuneACCESS, and TCRdb retained only in-frame sequences with V and J called. Part of the clones is not carried over; for the studies checked, unresolved V genes explain less than half of this, and the remainder is unexplained. D and trimming come from the DNA, and the V and J calls and clone size come from that table. This sample gives roughly 160,000 clones in total; approximately 79% of them show up just once. About 2.3% of the sample goes to the ten largest clones.

The TCR originated in a male donor in good health and CMV-seronegative. The specimen was PBMCs.

The CDR3 protein sequence reads: CSVEGRGSNTGELFF. The DNA sequence is given as TGCAGCGTTGAAGGTCGCGGATCGAACACCGGGGAGCTGTTTTTT. The chain uses TRBV29-1 and TRBJ2-2; the D gene remains uncertain. The germline V gene specifies SQVTM as CDR1 and ANQGSEA as CDR2. There are 15 amino acids in the CDR3, from cysteine to phenylalanine inclusive. Left in the record is the CDR3 DNA by itself, 45 bases read in frame from the first base. The trim is 1 base for V and 0 bases for J, with a gap of 9 bases between the germline ends.